The 13 T cell receptor beta chains listed next were all sequenced from one sample in a study of shared clonotypes between healthy human individuals. Clones were read by immunoSEQ multiplex PCR, and TCRdb kept only the in-frame ones, dropping some. The sample has over a million clones, about 80% seen once; the top ten hold 1.4% to 1.5%. The specimen was memory CD4+ T cells sorted from blood. Described subset: CD45RA-negative fraction. These receptors originate from a man younger than 35 in good health.

This rearrangement joins TRBV7-2 to TRBJ2-1; D not resolved. Germline CDR1 is SGHTA and CDR2 is FQGNSA. The ends were cut back, 0 bases at V and 8 bases at J, with 17 bases in the middle. CDR3 length: 16 amino acids. As DNA, the CDR3 is TGTGCCAGCAGCTTAGCTGTTACCGGCCCCCTCCATGAGCAGTTCTTC. As protein: CASSLAVTGPLHEQFF.

The gene calls are TRBV6-1 and TRBJ1-5; 10 positions agree with TRBD1. CDR3 length: 15 residues. Per germline, CDR1 MNHNS and CDR2 SASEGT. The ends lost 6 bases at V and 1 base at J; junction bases unmatched: 3. Here the CDR3 reads CASRTGQGSNQPQHF. The CDR3 region has the DNA TGTGCCAGCAGGACGGGACAGGGGAGCAATCAGCCCCAGCATTTT.

The chain recombines TRBV2 with TRBJ2-2, with D perhaps matching TRBD1 (5 bases). The CDR3 has 12 amino acids. Trimming took 6 bases from V and 7 from J, leaving 9 bases between them. From germline, CDR1 is SNHLY and CDR2 FYNNEI. The CDR3: CASRRGVGELFF. The CDR3 coding sequence is TGTGCCAGCAGAAGGGGTGTCGGGGAGCTGTTTTTT. Full variable domain (remainder filled in from reference TRBV2 and TRBJ2-2): EPEVTQTPSHQVTQMGQEVILRCVPISNHLYFYWYRQILGQKVEFLVSFYNNEISEKSEIFDDQFSVERPDGSNFTLKIRSTKLEDSAMYFCASRRGVGELFFGEGSRLTVL.

In this sample, this clone turned up a few times. V gene TRBV5-1 combines with J gene TRBJ1-6; D call uncertain. This CDR3 comprises 15 residues. Trimming shortened V by 1 base and J by 8 bases, and 13 bases separated the two germline ends. Germline V lookup: CDR1 SGHRS, CDR2 YFSETQ. The CDR3 DNA reads TGCGCCAGCAGCTTGATGTCTGGGGATCATTCACCCCTCCACTTT. Translated, it gives CASSLMSGDHSPLHF.

This sequence joins TRBV7-9 and TRBJ2-3, with D unclear. The CDR3 runs to 13 residues. Germline V gene data show CDR1 as SEHNR and CDR2 as FQNEAQ (reference sequence). The V and J ends lost 5 bases and 1 base respectively, with 7 bases between them. The DNA for the CDR3 is TGTGCCAGCAGCCACCCGGGCACAGATACGCAGTATTTT. Its translation is CASSHPGTDTQYF.

The CDR3 here is CASSLGGVQGYTF. The CDR3 DNA is TGTGCCAGCAGCCTCGGGGGAGTGCAAGGCTACACCTTC. The genes are TRBV11-2 and TRBJ1-2; D is possibly TRBD1 (5 bases). Germline assignment: CDR1 SGHAT and CDR2 FQNNGV. V was pared by 5 bases and J by 8 bases, with 15 bases between. The CDR3 extends over 13 amino acids.

In regard to this clone: Other DNA sequences of this sample code for an identical CDR3. The J gene is TRBJ1-1, the V gene TRBV18, with unresolved D. The V gene lost 2 bases and the J gene lost 0 bases, with 7 bases spanning the gap. Per the germline V gene, CDR1 is KGHSH and CDR2 is LQKENI. This CDR3 is built from 14 residues. For the CDR3, the DNA is TGTGCCAGCTCACCAAGGCAGGTGAACACTGAAGCTTTCTTT. Protein sequence: CASSPRQVNTEAFF.

This clone occurred once. The chain carries TRBV5-1 and TRBJ1-4, with D hard to call. The CDR3 spans 13 residues. V lost 2 bases, J lost 7 bases, and 9 bases lay in between. In germline, CDR1 is SGHRS, CDR2 YFSETQ. DNA for the CDR3: TGCGCCAGCAGCTTATCGGGGTCTGAAAAACTGTTTTTT. Translated, it gives CASSLSGSEKLFF.

V is TRBV27 and J is TRBJ2-7; tentatively, D is TRBD1 (5 bases). This CDR3 is built from 15 residues. V lost 4 bases and J 0 bases, leaving 13 bases between the germline ends. The germline CDR1 and CDR2 sequences are MNHEY and SMNVEV (reference sequence). As DNA, the CDR3 is TGTGCCAGCAGTTCCTCCAGGGCAAGCTCCTACGAGCAGTACTTC. It translates to CASSSSRASSYEQYF.

The rearrangement joins TRBV6-5 to TRBJ2-1; D uncertain. Germline lookup yields CDR1 MNHEY and CDR2 SVGAGI. The V and J ends lost 4 bases and 4 bases respectively, with 17 bases between them. The length of the CDR3 is 16 residues. The CDR3 bases are TGTGCCAGCAGTTCTCCTCGGCCCGGATCGTACAATGAGCAGTTCTTC. As protein: CASSSPRPGSYNEQFF.

This clone was seen only a few times. V gene TRBV27 combines with J gene TRBJ2-7, with 10 bases lining up with TRBD1. CDR3 length: 15 residues. Unmatched junction bases numbered 4, after V lost 2 bases and J lost 3 bases. The germline V gene has CDR1 MNHEY and CDR2 SMNVEV (reference sequence). The CDR3 sequence: CASSLAGTGVYEQYF. The CDR3 region has the DNA TGTGCCAGCAGTTTAGCCGGGACAGGGGTCTACGAGCAGTACTTC.

J is TRBJ2-7 and V is TRBV5-1; D might be TRBD1 (6 bases). The CDR3 has 14 residues. V was shortened by 0 bases and J by 5 bases, with 12 bases between the two germline ends. Germline V CDR1 and CDR2: SGHRS, YFSETQ. This chain's CDR3 is CASSLDGQNHEQYF. The CDR3 DNA reads as TGCGCCAGCAGCTTGGACGGACAGAACCACGAGCAGTACTTC.

The CDR3 spells CAWSVRSGDSNQPQHF. Written as DNA, the CDR3 is TGTGCCTGGAGTGTACGATCTGGGGATAGCAATCAGCCCCAGCATTTT. The chain joins TRBV30 to TRBJ1-5; no reliable D call. The CDR3 has 16 residues. Trimming left V 0 bases short and J 0 bases short, with 12 bases between. Looked up from germline, CDR1 is GTSNPN and CDR2 is SVGIG (reference sequence).